The next 19 T cell receptor beta chains were all read from a single sample in a study of blood T cells in healthy people across ages. Through a sample-barcoded 5' primer and a J-beta primer mix, a second PCR was run for roughly 6 to 11 cycles. TCRdb redid the calling of the 5' RACE reads with MiXCR, one entry per CDR3 protein. The table has some 1 million distinct CDR3 sequences, around 45% seen once; the top ten hold under 20%. The specimen sequenced was blood. All receptors derive from a woman between 55 and 75 years old in good health.

V usage is TRBV20-1 and J usage is TRBJ1-2; 8 bases fit TRBD1. Trimming removed 6 bases from V and 4 bases from J; junction bases left unmatched: 7. The CDR3 spans 13 residues. CDR1 is DFQATT and CDR2 is SNEGSKA in the germline V gene (reference sequence). The CDR3 bases are TGCAGTGCGCAAGACAGGGGCAGCTATGGCTACACCTTC. Protein product: CSAQDRGSYGYTF.

The CDR3 sequence is CSAPKRAAASYNEQFF. The CDR3 nucleotides read TGCAGTGCCCCCAAGAGGGCTGCAGCCTCCTACAATGAGCAGTTCTTC. The chain joins TRBV20-1 to TRBJ2-1, with D perhaps matching TRBD2 (5 bases). In germline, CDR1 is DFQATT, CDR2 SNEGSKA (reference sequence). The CDR3 spans 16 residues. Trimming pared 6 bases from V and 0 bases from J, leaving 18 bases between.

The rearrangement joins TRBV10-3 to TRBJ2-5, with TRBD2 matching 8 bases. V trimming: 6 bases; J trimming: 1 base; junction bases outside the gene matches: 16. Germline V gene data show CDR1 as ENHRY and CDR2 as SYGVKD. CDR3 length equals 18 residues. The CDR3 DNA is TGTGCCATCAGCGGGTCGACTAGCGCCAAGGGGCTCCAAGAGACCCAGTACTTC. Protein: CAISGSTSAKGLQETQYF.

The V call is TRBV11-2, the J call TRBJ2-7, with TRBD2 identical over 10 bases. CDR1 and CDR2 (germline): SGHAT, FQNNGV. The V gene end was trimmed by 3 bases and the J gene end by 0 bases; junction bases not matched to a gene: 2. The CDR3 totals 15 residues. This CDR3 is CASSFLAGDSYEQYF. The CDR3 bases are TGTGCCAGCAGCTTCCTAGCGGGAGACTCCTACGAGCAGTACTTC.

This clonotype appeared a few times. The chain uses TRBV2 and TRBJ2-5; weak D call: TRBD1 (6 bases). V lost 5 bases, J lost 2 bases, and 12 bases lay in between. The CDR3 has 14 amino acids. Germline CDR1 SNHLY, CDR2 FYNNEI. The CDR3 DNA reads as TGTGCCAGCAGTTCCCACGGACAGCAAGAGACCCAGTACTTC. It is translated as CASSSHGQQETQYF.

This clonotype has only a few counts. The rearrangement joins TRBV2 to TRBJ2-4; 7 bases line up with TRBD2. The CDR3 consists of 17 residues. CDR1 and CDR2 (germline): SNHLY, FYNNEI. The V segment lost 2 bases and the J segment 1 base; nucleotides outside the gene matches: 8. CDR3 amino acids: CASSELGGFDAKNIQYF. In DNA form, the CDR3 reads TGTGCCAGCAGTGAATTGGGGGGGTTTGACGCCAAAAACATTCAGTACTTC.

This clonotype was observed once. The chain couples TRBV12-3 or TRBV12-4 to TRBJ2-7; TRBD2 matches at 10 bases. The CDR3 runs 14 residues. Losses at the gene ends were 10 bases for V and 7 bases for J; bases not matched to a gene: 13. The CDR3 region is CATGTSGAYNEQYF. CDR3 sequence (DNA): TGTGCCACCGGCACTAGCGGGGCCTACAATGAGCAGTACTTC.

The chain links TRBV20-1 to TRBJ2-1; 7 bases line up with TRBD2. Germline values: CDR1 DFQATT, CDR2 SNEGSKA (reference sequence). This CDR3 contains 14 residues. V gave up 1 base and J gave up 3 bases; unmatched junction bases: 3. CDR3 bases: TGCAGTGCTAGAGGGCTAGCGGTCTACAATGAGCAGTTCTTC. Protein sequence: CSARGLAVYNEQFF.

This clonotype was picked up a small number of times. The chain employs TRBV6-5 and TRBJ2-7; D is perhaps TRBD2 (6 bases). V was cut by 6 bases and J by 2 bases, with 20 bases left in between. Germline V gene lookup returns CDR1 MNHEY and CDR2 SVGAGI. This CDR3 is built from 16 residues. CDR3 protein: CASSSAASSDTYEQYF. Here the CDR3 DNA reads TGTGCCAGCAGCTCGGCGGCATCTAGCGATACCTACGAGCAGTACTTC.

The chain employs TRBV7-9 and TRBJ2-4; perhaps TRBD1 as D (5 bases). This CDR3 has 12 residues. Trimming stripped 4 bases from V and 13 bases from J, with 14 bases between. CDR1 SEHNR and CDR2 FQNEAQ come from the germline V gene (reference sequence). CDR3 nucleotides: TGTGCCAGCAGCTACGAGACAGAGAGACAGTACTTC. This sequence encodes CASSYETERQYF.

With regard to this clonotype: The junction and the germline gene differ at one end; a read error may be behind it. V usage is TRBV7-6 and J usage is TRBJ2-3; 8 nucleotides align to TRBD1. Germline values: CDR1 SGHVS, CDR2 FNYEAQ. The CDR3 is 15 amino acids. The DNA for the CDR3 is TGTGCCAGCAGCTTAGGACAGGGGTGGACAGATACGCGGTATTTT. As protein: CASSLGQGWTDTRYF.

This clonotype was observed a handful of times. The chain links TRBV7-6 to TRBJ2-7, with no clear D. This CDR3 is built from 14 residues. Germline V gene lookup returns CDR1 SGHVS and CDR2 FNYEAQ. V dropped 1 base and J dropped 1 base, with 8 bases sitting between them. CDR3 bases: TGTGCCAGCAGCTTAGACTTGCGGTCCTACGAGCAGTACTTC. It yields the protein CASSLDLRSYEQYF.

CDR3 protein: CASSWGGGGSNQPQHF. DNA for the CDR3: TGTGCCAGCAGCTGGGGCGGGGGAGGAAGCAATCAGCCCCAGCATTTT. The chain carries TRBV7-9 and TRBJ1-5, with TRBD1 as a possible D gene (5 bases). Germline assignment: CDR1 SEHNR and CDR2 FQNEAQ (reference sequence). CDR3 length equals 16 residues. Trimming removed 4 bases from V and 1 base from J, with 14 bases in between. Drawing the rest from reference TRBV7-9 and TRBJ1-5, the complete variable domain is DTGVSQNPRHKITKRGQNVTFRCDPISEHNRLYWYRQTLGQGPEFLTYFQNEAQLEKSRLLSDRFSAERPKGSFSTLEIQRTEQGDSAMYLCASSWGGGGSNQPQHFGDGTRLSIL.

CDR3 DNA: TGTGCCAGCAGGATCGACGATCCTCACAATGAGCAGTTCTTC. Translation: CASRIDDPHNEQFF. The rearrangement joins TRBV28 to TRBJ2-1; D remains unclear. The CDR3 is 14 amino acids. Germline CDR1 MDHEN, CDR2 SYDVKM. The V end was cut by 6 bases, the J end by 5 bases, with 14 bases between.

The chain couples TRBV7-6 to TRBJ2-7; the D gene is possibly TRBD2 (6 bases). Trimming shortened V by 6 bases and J by 2 bases, and 11 bases separated the two germline ends. CDR3 length equals 13 residues. Per germline, CDR1 SGHVS and CDR2 FNYEAQ. CDR3 in amino acids: CASSVSGPYEQYF. For the CDR3, the DNA is TGTGCCAGCAGTGTAAGCGGGCCCTACGAGCAGTACTTC. The full variable domain, completed using reference TRBV7-6 and TRBJ2-7, is GAGVSQSPRYKVTKRGQDVALRCDPISGHVSLYWYRQALGQGPEFLTYFNYEAQQDKSGLPNDRFSAERPEGSISTLTIQRTEQRDSAMYRCASSVSGPYEQYFGPGTRLTVT.

This clonotype has a single count. This rearrangement joins TRBV25-1 to TRBJ1-1; D call uncertain. The germline gives CDR1 MGHDK, CDR2 SYGVNS. The CDR3 is 16 amino acids. The V gene lost 5 bases and the J gene lost 1 base, with 17 bases spanning the gap. The CDR3 loop is CASSTYEDQENTEAFF. The CDR3 DNA reads as TGTGCCAGCAGTACCTACGAAGACCAGGAGAACACTGAAGCTTTCTTT.

This clonotype was counted only a few times. This chain uses TRBV18 with TRBJ2-3; 9 bases line up with TRBD1. The CDR3 is 15 amino acids. After removal of 1 base from V and 5 bases from J, the junction contained 4 bases not matched to a gene. Germline V lookup: CDR1 KGHSH, CDR2 LQKENI. The chain's CDR3 is CASSPLDRGGDTQYF. The CDR3 DNA is TGTGCCAGCTCACCACTCGACAGGGGGGGAGATACGCAGTATTTT. The entire variable domain, with the rest obtained from reference TRBV18 and TRBJ2-3, is as follows: NAGVMQNPRHLVRRRGQEARLRCSPMKGHSHVYWYRQLPEEGLKFMVYLQKENIIDESGMPKERFSAEFPKEGPSILRIQQVVRGDSAAYFCASSPLDRGGDTQYFGPGTRLTVL.

This clonotype turned up a few times. This chain uses TRBV4-1 with TRBJ2-5; possible D gene TRBD2, 6 bases. Between the trimmed V and J ends, which lost 3 bases and 1 base, there was a span of 9 bases. This CDR3 has 14 residues. Germline CDR1 and CDR2: MGHRA and YSYEKL. CDR3 DNA sequence: TGCGCCAGCAGCCACCGGGACTCCCAAGAGACCCAGTACTTC. Its translation is CASSHRDSQETQYF.

The J gene is TRBJ2-5, the V gene TRBV5-1, with 7 bases that match TRBD2. This CDR3 is 18 amino acids long. Germline assignment: CDR1 SGHRS and CDR2 YFSETQ. Trimming cost V 0 bases and J 11 bases; bases outside gene matches: 22. This CDR3 reads CASSLVGGVGFSYNEQYF. The CDR3 DNA sequence: TGCGCCAGCAGCTTGGTGGGAGGGGTGGGATTCTCCTACAATGAGCAGTACTTC.